This TCR beta chain is from a study of shared clonotypes between healthy human individuals. Broader study findings: What limited the represented genetic and exposure-history diversity was the small number of donors.

Worth noting for this clone: The antigen is not known.

Over several immunoSEQ plates, each subset's genomic DNA was distributed in even portions. Spread over ten immunoSEQ deep assay plates, unsorted PBMC DNA underwent sequencing. Here immunoSEQ multiplex PCR was the method, and the copy in TCRdb shows in-frame clones only, minus some. The sample has hundreds of thousands of clones, 70% to 80% seen once. Germline CDR1 and CDR2: LNHDA and SQIVND (reference sequence). The V gene end was trimmed by 7 bases and the J gene end by 6 bases; junction bases not matched to a gene: 10. CDR3 size: 15 residues. Specimen: PBMCs. The chain joins TRBV19 to TRBJ1-5; TRBD1 matches 9 bases. This clonotype originated in a middle-aged woman in good health. Some clones in this sample may be carry-over from other donors' samples. The CDR3 here is CASNKPGQGSQPQHF. The CDR3 region has the DNA TGTGCCAGTAATAAACCGGGACAGGGAAGTCAGCCCCAGCATTTT.